One and the same sample provided the 21 T cell receptor beta chains below, sequenced in a study of blood T cells in healthy people across ages. The authors ran a second PCR of 7 to 11 cycles using a sample-barcoded 5' primer and a J-beta primer mix. Via MiXCR, TCRdb re-called the 5' RACE reads, giving one row per CDR3 protein. The sample lists roughly 1.4 million distinct CDR3 sequences, roughly 64% occurring once. The source material was blood. These receptors were collected from a man aged 18 to 29 in good health.

J is TRBJ2-3 and V is TRBV7-2, with TRBD2 identical over 14 bases. From germline, CDR1 is SGHTA and CDR2 FQGNSA. J was trimmed by 6 bases and V by 5 bases; bases with no gene match: 13. The CDR3 runs 18 residues. CDR3 sequence reads: CASSPLGLAGGILDTQYF. CDR3 nucleotide sequence: TGTGCCAGCAGCCCCTTAGGACTAGCGGGAGGAATCCTGGATACGCAGTATTTT.

This rearrangement joins TRBV7-8 to TRBJ2-7; 12 positions agree with TRBD2. The J call is doubtful: the DNA matches TRBJ2-5 better. CDR3 length: 17 residues. Germline-derived CDR1 and CDR2 are SGHVS and FQNEAQ. The chain's CDR3 is CASSLARRTSGMGTQYF. In DNA form, the CDR3 reads TGTGCCAGCAGCTTAGCGCGTCGGACTAGCGGGATGGGGACCCAGTACTTC.

This chain joins TRBV6-2 or TRBV6-3 and TRBJ1-1, with TRBD1 matching 9 bases. The CDR3 length is 14 residues. The germline V gene has CDR1 MNHEY and CDR2 SVGEGT. After removal of 5 bases from V and 5 bases from J, the junction contained 6 bases not matched to a gene. The CDR3 reads CASSTGGAGTEAFF. The CDR3 coding sequence is TGTGCCAGCAGTACAGGGGGCGCGGGAACTGAAGCTTTCTTT.

This chain links TRBV7-2 with TRBJ1-1, with D uncertain. Germline CDR1 is SGHTA and CDR2 is FQGNSA. V lost 1 base and J 0 bases, leaving 12 bases between the germline ends. The CDR3 length is 16 residues. This CDR3 reads CASSLVSSLMNTEAFF. CDR3 bases: TGTGCCAGCAGCTTAGTGAGCAGCCTCATGAACACTGAAGCTTTCTTT.

The chain joins TRBV4-2 to TRBJ1-2; the D is unclear. Germline V gene data show CDR1 as LGHNA and CDR2 as YNFKEQ. This CDR3 is built from 15 residues. The ends were cut back, 0 bases at V and 8 bases at J, with 16 bases in the middle. DNA of the CDR3: TGTGCCAGCAGCCAAGAGGGCGAAGGCCGCGGGGGCTACACCTTC. It encodes CASSQEGEGRGGYTF.

The chain uses TRBV3-1 and TRBJ2-5, with D possibly matching TRBD1 (5 bases). Looked up from germline, CDR1 is LGHDT and CDR2 is YNNKEL (reference sequence). This CDR3 has 16 amino acids. V was shortened by 4 bases and J by 2 bases, with 17 bases between the two germline ends. CDR3 amino acids: CASSPFAGSPQETQYF. In DNA, the CDR3 is TGTGCCAGCAGCCCATTTGCAGGGTCCCCACAAGAGACCCAGTACTTC.

The rearrangement joins TRBV12-3 or TRBV12-4 to TRBJ1-4, with D unclear. This CDR3 comprises 12 residues. V lost 2 bases and J 8 bases, leaving 6 bases between the germline ends. CDR3 in amino acids: CASSLWGEKLFF. The CDR3 bases are TGTGCCAGCAGTTTATGGGGAGAAAAACTGTTTTTT.

The V call is TRBV20-1, the J call TRBJ2-1, with 10 bases identical to TRBD2. CDR1 is DFQATT, CDR2 SNEGSKA, per germline (reference sequence). The CDR3 has 15 residues. V shed 6 bases, J shed 5 bases, and the junction held 10 bases outside the gene matches. CDR3 sequence: CSAPSGRALDNEQFF. CDR3 coding DNA: TGCAGTGCCCCGAGCGGGAGGGCCCTAGACAATGAGCAGTTCTTC.

The chain uses TRBV6-1 and TRBJ2-5; D is ambiguous. The CDR3 loop spans 17 amino acids. Germline V lookup: CDR1 MNHNS, CDR2 SASEGT. Trimming cost V 5 bases and J 1 base, with 20 bases left between them. CDR3 protein: CASSPSPRGRFQETQYF. DNA for the CDR3: TGTGCCAGCAGTCCTTCTCCCCGTGGCAGATTCCAAGAGACCCAGTACTTC.

V is TRBV7-2 and J is TRBJ2-4, with D uncertain. This CDR3 spans 13 amino acids. Trimming took off 4 bases at V and 10 bases at J, with 14 bases between the two ends. Looked up from germline, CDR1 is SGHTA and CDR2 is FQGNSA. The chain's CDR3 is CASSSTALGIQYF. CDR3 nucleotide sequence: TGTGCCAGCAGCTCGACTGCCTTGGGGATTCAGTACTTC.

The chain carries TRBV29-1 and TRBJ1-1; D gene uncertain. From germline, CDR1 is SQVTM and CDR2 ANQGSEA. CDR3 length equals 12 residues. Trimming took 8 bases from V and 3 from J, leaving 13 bases between them. In DNA form, the CDR3 reads TGCAGCACGGACCGGGTGGACACTGAAGCTTTCTTT. Translation: CSTDRVDTEAFF.

This clonotype was picked up a small number of times. This chain links TRBV24-1 with TRBJ2-1; D gene uncertain. CDR1 is KGHDR, CDR2 SFDVKD, per germline. The CDR3 is 14 residues long. Trimming removed 5 bases at V and 0 bases at J, with 7 bases between. The CDR3 reads CATSAVNSYNEQFF. CDR3 DNA sequence: TGTGCCACCAGTGCTGTTAACTCCTACAATGAGCAGTTCTTC.

The J gene is TRBJ1-2, the V gene TRBV9; TRBD1 agrees at 7 bases. This CDR3 has 13 residues. J was trimmed by 8 bases and V by 0 bases; bases with no gene match: 4. Germline CDR1 reads SGDLS; CDR2 reads YYNGEE. This CDR3 is CASSVDPGQGYTF. For the CDR3, the DNA is TGTGCCAGCAGCGTAGACCCGGGACAGGGCTACACCTTC.

The chain couples TRBV29-1 to TRBJ1-2; 7 bases align to TRBD1. Germline V gene lookup returns CDR1 SQVTM and CDR2 ANQGSEA. CDR3 length equals 14 residues. Losses at the gene ends were 4 bases for V and 4 bases for J; bases not matched to a gene: 9. The CDR3 is CSVGKGTVAYGYTF. In DNA, the CDR3 is TGCAGCGTTGGAAAAGGGACAGTGGCCTATGGCTACACCTTC.

This clonotype was observed once. This chain links TRBV7-2 with TRBJ2-5; no firm D call. The CDR3 consists of 14 residues. Looked up from germline, CDR1 is SGHTA and CDR2 is FQGNSA. Deletions cut 2 bases from V and 1 base from J, with 8 bases between. Here the CDR3 reads CASSLNSIQETQYF. In nucleotides, the CDR3 is TGTGCCAGCAGCTTAAACAGCATCCAAGAGACCCAGTACTTC. Looking up the rest from reference TRBV7-2 and TRBJ2-5 gives the full variable domain: GAGVSQSPSNKVTEKGKDVELRCDPISGHTALYWYRQSLGQGLEFLIYFQGNSAPDKSGLPSDRFSAERTGGSVSTLTIQRTQQEDSAVYLCASSLNSIQETQYFGPGTRLLVL.

This clonotype was detected a few times. The chain combines TRBV5-1 with TRBJ1-1; D unclear. The CDR3 sequence is 15 residues long. With 4 bases removed from V and 1 base from J, the gap between germline ends came to 14 bases. Germline CDR1 reads SGHRS; CDR2 reads YFSETQ. CDR3 DNA: TGCGCCAGCAGCCACCGCCGGGCGGGGAACACTGAAGCTTTCTTT. This translates into CASSHRRAGNTEAFF.

The V and J genes are TRBV7-8 and TRBJ2-1, with a possible D match to TRBD2 (6 bases). Germline V gene lookup returns CDR1 SGHVS and CDR2 FQNEAQ. V was pared by 5 bases and J by 7 bases, with 12 bases between. This CDR3 is built from 13 residues. CDR3: CASSPSEGNEQFF. As DNA, the CDR3 is TGTGCCAGCAGCCCCTCGGAGGGGAATGAGCAGTTCTTC.

This clonotype was detected a few times. V usage is TRBV12-3 or TRBV12-4 and J usage is TRBJ2-3; 9 bases fit TRBD2. The junction had 5 bases not matched to a gene; V was cut back by 4 bases and J by 6 bases. This CDR3 is 14 amino acids long. This chain's CDR3 is CASSSGTSKDTQYF. The CDR3 DNA reads TGTGCCAGCAGTTCCGGGACTAGCAAGGATACGCAGTATTTT.

This rearrangement joins TRBV27 to TRBJ2-5; D is tentatively TRBD1 or TRBD2 (5 bases each). The germline V gene has CDR1 MNHEY and CDR2 SMNVEV (reference sequence). The CDR3 is 17 amino acids. Trimming removed 7 bases from V and 5 bases from J, with 26 bases in between. CDR3 sequence: CASNPTPGRGVGETQYF. The DNA for the CDR3 is TGTGCCAGCAACCCAACCCCGGGACGTGGGGTCGGGGAGACCCAGTACTTC.

The CDR3 DNA follows: TGTGCCACCAGTGATTCGGTCAGTCTAAACCCAAAGACCCAGTACTTC. The encoded protein is CATSDSVSLNPKTQYF. The chain uses TRBV24-1 and TRBJ2-5; D not resolved. This CDR3 spans 16 amino acids. Trimming stripped 2 bases from V and 6 bases from J, with 18 bases between. Germline CDR1 and CDR2: KGHDR and SFDVKD.

The chain joins TRBV5-1 to TRBJ2-5; possible D gene TRBD1, 7 bases. The J call could be wrong; TRBJ2-4 is a better fit for the DNA end. CDR1 and CDR2 from the germline V gene are SGHRS and YFSETQ. This CDR3 contains 15 residues. The CDR3 bases are TGCGCCAGCAGCCCCGCGGGACAGCACCAAAACATTCAGTACTTC. Protein product: CASSPAGQHQNIQYF.